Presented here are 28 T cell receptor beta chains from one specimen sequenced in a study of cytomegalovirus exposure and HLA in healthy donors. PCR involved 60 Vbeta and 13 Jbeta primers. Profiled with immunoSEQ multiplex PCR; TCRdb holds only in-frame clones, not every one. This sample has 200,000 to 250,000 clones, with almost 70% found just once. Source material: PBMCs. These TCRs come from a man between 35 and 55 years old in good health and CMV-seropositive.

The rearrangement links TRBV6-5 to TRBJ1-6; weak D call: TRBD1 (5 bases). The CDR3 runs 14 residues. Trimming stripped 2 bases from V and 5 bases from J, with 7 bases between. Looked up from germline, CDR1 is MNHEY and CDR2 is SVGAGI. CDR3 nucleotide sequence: TGTGCCAGCAGTTACGTAGGGGATAATTCACCCCTCCACTTT. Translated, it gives CASSYVGDNSPLHF.

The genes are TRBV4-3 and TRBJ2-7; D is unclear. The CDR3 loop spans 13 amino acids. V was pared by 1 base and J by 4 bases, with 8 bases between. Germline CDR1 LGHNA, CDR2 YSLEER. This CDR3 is CASSQGVTYEQYF. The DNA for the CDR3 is TGCGCCAGCAGCCAAGGCGTCACTTACGAGCAGTACTTC.

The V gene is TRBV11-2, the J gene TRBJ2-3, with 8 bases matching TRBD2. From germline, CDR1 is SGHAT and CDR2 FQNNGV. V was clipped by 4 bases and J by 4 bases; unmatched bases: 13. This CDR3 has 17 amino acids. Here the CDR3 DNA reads TGTGCCAGCAGCTCTCCGTTTATCGGGGGGGGCTCAGATACGCAGTATTTT. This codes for CASSSPFIGGGSDTQYF.

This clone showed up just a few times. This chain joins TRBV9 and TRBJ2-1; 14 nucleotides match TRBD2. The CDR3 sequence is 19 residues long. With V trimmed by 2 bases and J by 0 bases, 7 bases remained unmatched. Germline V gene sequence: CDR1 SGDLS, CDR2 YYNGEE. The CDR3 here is CASSVGLAGGAYSYNEQFF. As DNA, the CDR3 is TGTGCCAGCAGCGTTGGACTAGCGGGGGGAGCTTACTCCTACAATGAGCAGTTCTTC.

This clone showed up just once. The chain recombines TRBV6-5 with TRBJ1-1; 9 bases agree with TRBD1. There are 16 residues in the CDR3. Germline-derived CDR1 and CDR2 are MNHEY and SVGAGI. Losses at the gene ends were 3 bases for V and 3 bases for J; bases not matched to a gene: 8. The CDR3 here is CASSYRWRTGDTEAFF. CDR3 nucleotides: TGTGCCAGCAGTTATAGATGGCGGACAGGGGACACTGAAGCTTTCTTT.

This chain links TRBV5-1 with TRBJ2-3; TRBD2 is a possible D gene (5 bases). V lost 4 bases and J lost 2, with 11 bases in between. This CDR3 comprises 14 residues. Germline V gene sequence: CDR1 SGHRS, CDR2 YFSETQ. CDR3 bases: TGCGCCAGCAGCCCCGGGAAGCCCACAGATACGCAGTATTTT. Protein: CASSPGKPTDTQYF.

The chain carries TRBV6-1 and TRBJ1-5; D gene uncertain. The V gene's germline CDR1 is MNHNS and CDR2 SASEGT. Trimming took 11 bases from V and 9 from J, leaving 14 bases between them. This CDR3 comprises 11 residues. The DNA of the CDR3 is TGTGCCGGCGGGGTTGAGGGGCCCCAGCATTTT. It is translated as CAGGVEGPQHF.

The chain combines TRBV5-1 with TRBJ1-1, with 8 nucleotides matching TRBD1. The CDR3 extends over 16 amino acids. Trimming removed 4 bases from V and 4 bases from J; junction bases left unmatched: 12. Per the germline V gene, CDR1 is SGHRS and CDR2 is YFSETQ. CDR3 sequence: CASSEQLQGAGTEAFF. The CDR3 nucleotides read TGCGCCAGCAGCGAACAATTGCAGGGGGCTGGCACTGAAGCTTTCTTT.

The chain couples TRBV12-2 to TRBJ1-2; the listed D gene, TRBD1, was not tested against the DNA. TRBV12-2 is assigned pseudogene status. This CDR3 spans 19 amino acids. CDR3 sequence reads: CASRLNPREEFWGDYGYTF. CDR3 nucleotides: TGTGCAAGTCGCTTAAATCCCAGGGAAGAGTTTTGGGGTGACTATGGCTACACCTTC.

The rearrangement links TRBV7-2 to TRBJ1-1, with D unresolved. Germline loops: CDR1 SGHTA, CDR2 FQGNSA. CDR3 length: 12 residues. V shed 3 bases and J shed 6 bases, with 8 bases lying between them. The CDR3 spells CASSFTRAEAFF. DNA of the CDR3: TGTGCCAGCAGCTTTACACGGGCTGAAGCTTTCTTT.

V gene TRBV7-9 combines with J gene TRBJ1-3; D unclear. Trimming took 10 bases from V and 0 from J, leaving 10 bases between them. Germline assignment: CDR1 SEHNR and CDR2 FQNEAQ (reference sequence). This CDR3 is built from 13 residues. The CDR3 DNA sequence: TGTGCCATTGAGTCGAACTCTGGAAACACCATATATTTT. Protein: CAIESNSGNTIYF.

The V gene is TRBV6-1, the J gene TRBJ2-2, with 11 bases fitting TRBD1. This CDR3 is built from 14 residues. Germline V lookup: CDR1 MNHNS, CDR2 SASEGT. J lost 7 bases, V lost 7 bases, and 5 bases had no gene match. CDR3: CASNPGTGGGELFF. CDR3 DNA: TGTGCCAGCAACCCCGGGACAGGGGGCGGGGAGCTGTTTTTT.

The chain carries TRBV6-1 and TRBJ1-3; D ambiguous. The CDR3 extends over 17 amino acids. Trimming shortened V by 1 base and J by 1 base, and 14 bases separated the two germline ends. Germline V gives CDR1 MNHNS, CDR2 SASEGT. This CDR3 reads CASSEGRIRGSGNTIYF. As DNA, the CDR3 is TGTGCCAGCAGTGAAGGAAGGATTCGGGGATCTGGAAACACCATATATTTT.

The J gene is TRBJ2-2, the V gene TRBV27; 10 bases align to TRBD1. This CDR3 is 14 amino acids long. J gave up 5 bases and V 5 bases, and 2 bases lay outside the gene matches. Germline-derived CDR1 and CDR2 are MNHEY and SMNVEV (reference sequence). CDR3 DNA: TGTGCCAGCAGTCGGGACAGGGGAACCGGGGAGCTGTTTTTT. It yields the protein CASSRDRGTGELFF.

CDR3 sequence: CASSPPGLALGDEQFF. The CDR3 coding sequence is TGTGCCAGCAGCCCCCCGGGACTAGCCCTTGGGGATGAGCAGTTCTTC. This rearrangement joins TRBV6-6 to TRBJ2-1; 9 nucleotides match TRBD2. CDR1 and CDR2 from the germline V gene are MNHNY and SVGAGI (reference sequence). V trimming: 6 bases; J trimming: 8 bases; junction bases outside the gene matches: 14. The CDR3 contains 16 residues.

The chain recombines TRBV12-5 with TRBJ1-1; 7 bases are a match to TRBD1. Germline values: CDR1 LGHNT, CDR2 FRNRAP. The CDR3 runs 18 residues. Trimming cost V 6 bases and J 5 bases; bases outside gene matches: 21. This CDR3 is CASGTSTLSQGRRTEAFF. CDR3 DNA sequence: TGTGCTAGTGGAACGTCAACACTCTCACAGGGGCGTAGGACTGAAGCTTTCTTT.

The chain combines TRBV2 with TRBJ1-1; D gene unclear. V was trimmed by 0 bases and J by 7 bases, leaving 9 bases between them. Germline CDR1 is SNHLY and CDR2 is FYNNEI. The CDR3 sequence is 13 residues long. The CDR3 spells CASSEAEDLEAFF. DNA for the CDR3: TGTGCCAGCAGTGAAGCGGAGGACCTTGAAGCTTTCTTT.

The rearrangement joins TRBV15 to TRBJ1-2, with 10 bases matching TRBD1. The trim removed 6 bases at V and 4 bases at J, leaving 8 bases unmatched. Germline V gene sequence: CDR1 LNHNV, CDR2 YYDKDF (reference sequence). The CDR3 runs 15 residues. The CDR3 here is CATSPRTGGGYGYTF. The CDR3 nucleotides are TGTGCCACCAGTCCTCGGACAGGGGGGGGCTATGGCTACACCTTC.

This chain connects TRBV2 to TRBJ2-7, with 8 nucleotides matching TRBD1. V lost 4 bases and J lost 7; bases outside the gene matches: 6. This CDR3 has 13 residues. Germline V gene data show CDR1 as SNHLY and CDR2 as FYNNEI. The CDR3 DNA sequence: TGTGCCAGCAGTGGGGACAGGCTGATAGAGCAGTACTTC. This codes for CASSGDRLIEQYF. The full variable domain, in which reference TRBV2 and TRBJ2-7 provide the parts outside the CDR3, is EPEVTQTPSHQVTQMGQEVILRCVPISNHLYFYWYRQILGQKVEFLVSFYNNEISEKSEIFDDQFSVERPDGSNFTLKIRSTKLEDSAMYFCASSGDRLIEQYFGPGTRLTVT.

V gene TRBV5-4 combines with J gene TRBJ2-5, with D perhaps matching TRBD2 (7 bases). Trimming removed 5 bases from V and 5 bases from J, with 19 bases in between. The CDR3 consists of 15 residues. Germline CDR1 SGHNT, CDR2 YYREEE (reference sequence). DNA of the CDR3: TGTGCCAGCAGATCTCGCGGGGGCTCACGGGAGACCCAGTACTTC. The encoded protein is CASRSRGGSRETQYF.

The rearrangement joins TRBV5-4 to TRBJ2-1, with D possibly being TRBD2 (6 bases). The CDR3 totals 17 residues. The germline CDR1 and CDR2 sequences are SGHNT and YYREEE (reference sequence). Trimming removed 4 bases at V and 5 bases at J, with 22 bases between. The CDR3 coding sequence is TGTGCCAGCAGCGCCCCAATGGGTTGGGGGGAACACAATGAGCAGTTCTTC. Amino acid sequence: CASSAPMGWGEHNEQFF. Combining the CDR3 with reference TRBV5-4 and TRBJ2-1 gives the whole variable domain ETGVTQSPTHLIKTRGQQVTLRCSSQSGHNTVSWYQQALGQGPQFIFQYYREEENGRGNFPPRFSGLQFPNYSSELNVNALELDDSALYLCASSAPMGWGEHNEQFFGPGTRLTVL.

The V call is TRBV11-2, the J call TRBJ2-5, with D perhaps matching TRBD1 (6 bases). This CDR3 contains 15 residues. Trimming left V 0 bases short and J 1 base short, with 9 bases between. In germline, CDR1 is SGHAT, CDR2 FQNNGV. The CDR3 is CASSLDTGSQETQYF. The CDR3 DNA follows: TGTGCCAGCAGCTTAGATACAGGGTCCCAAGAGACCCAGTACTTC.

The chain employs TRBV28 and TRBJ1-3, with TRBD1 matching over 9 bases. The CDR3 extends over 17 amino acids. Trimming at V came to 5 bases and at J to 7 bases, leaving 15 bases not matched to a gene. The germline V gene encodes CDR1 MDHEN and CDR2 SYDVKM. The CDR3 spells CASSPVTGGAPWNTIYF. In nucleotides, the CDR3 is TGTGCCAGCAGTCCCGTCACAGGGGGCGCACCCTGGAACACCATATATTTT.

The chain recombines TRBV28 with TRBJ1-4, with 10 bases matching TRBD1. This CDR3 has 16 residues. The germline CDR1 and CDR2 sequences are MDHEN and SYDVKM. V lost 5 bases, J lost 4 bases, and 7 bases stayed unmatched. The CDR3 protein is CASSPTGTGVNEKLFF. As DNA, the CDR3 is TGTGCCAGCAGTCCCACCGGGACAGGGGTTAATGAAAAACTGTTTTTT.

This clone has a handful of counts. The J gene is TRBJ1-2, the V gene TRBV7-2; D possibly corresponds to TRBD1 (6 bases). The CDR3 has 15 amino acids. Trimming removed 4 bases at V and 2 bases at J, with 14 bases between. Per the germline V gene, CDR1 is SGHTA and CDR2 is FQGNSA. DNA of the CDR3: TGTGCCAGCAGCTCCTTGGGAGGGGGAAACTATGGCTACACCTTC. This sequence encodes CASSSLGGGNYGYTF.

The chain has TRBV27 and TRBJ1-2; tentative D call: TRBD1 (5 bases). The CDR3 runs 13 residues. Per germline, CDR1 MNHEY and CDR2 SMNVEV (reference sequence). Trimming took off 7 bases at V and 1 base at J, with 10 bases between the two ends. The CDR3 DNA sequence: TGTGCCAGCATGGGGGGGGTTAACTATGGCTACACCTTC. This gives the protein CASMGGVNYGYTF.

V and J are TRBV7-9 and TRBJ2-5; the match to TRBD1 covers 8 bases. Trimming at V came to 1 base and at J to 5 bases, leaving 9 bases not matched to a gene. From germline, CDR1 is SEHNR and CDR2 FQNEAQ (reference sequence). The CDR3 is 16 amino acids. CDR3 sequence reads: CASSLVGDRIGETQYF. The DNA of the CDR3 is TGTGCCAGCAGCTTAGTGGGGGACAGGATCGGTGAGACCCAGTACTTC.

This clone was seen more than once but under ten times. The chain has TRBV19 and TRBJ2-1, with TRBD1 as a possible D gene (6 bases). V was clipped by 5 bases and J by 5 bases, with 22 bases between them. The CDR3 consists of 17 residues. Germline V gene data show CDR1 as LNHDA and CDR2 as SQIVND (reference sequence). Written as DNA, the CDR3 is TGTGCCAGTAGTGTCGACGGCAGGGGACCTGTCGACAATGAGCAGTTCTTC. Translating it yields CASSVDGRGPVDNEQFF.